These T cell receptor beta chains were read from a single sample in a study of blood T cell repertoires in COVID-19. The assay was immunoSEQ multiplex PCR, and TCRdb's table has in-frame clones only and misses some. There are tens of thousands of clones in the sample; more than 65% occur only once, and over 25% lies in the top ten. The specimen was peripheral blood. The origin of the receptors is a human donor in a cohort sampled during active COVID-19. The CDR3 runs from the conserved cysteine through the conserved F or W. The D gene is left open where the match is weak. Part of the rows lack a size; the others show once, few, many or a class for expanded clones.

cdr3_aa cdr3_nt v_call clone_size d_call j_call
CASSLNTEAFF TGTGCCAGCAGCTTAAACACTGAAGCTTTCTTT TRBV3-1/TRBV3-2 - - TRBJ1-1
CASSYSTGPGPQHF TGTGCCAGCAGTTACTCGACAGGGCCAGGGCCCCAGCATTTT TRBV6-5 - TRBD1 TRBJ1-5
CASSLGLLGNYDYTFGSGYGYTF - TRBV5-1 - - TRBJ1-2
CATSGFRTGTDQETQYF TGTGCCACCAGTGGATTTAGGACAGGAACTGACCAAGAGACCCAGTACTTC TRBV24-1 - TRBD1 TRBJ2-5
CASSIVRTGGNEKLFF TGTGCCAGTAGTATAGTCAGGACAGGGGGAAATGAAAAACTGTTTTTT TRBV19 few TRBD1 TRBJ1-4
CASSLDWHRDETQYF TGTGCCAGCAGCTTGGATTGGCACAGGGACGAGACCCAGTACTTC TRBV5-4 - - TRBJ2-5
CASSSGQGRFTEQYF TGTGCCAGCAGCTCAGGACAGGGTAGGTTTACGGAGCAGTACTTC TRBV7-2 - TRBD1 TRBJ2-7
CASSTGGETQYF TGTGCCAGCAGTACAGGGGGCGAGACCCAGTACTTC TRBV12-3/TRBV12-4 - TRBD1 TRBJ2-5
CASSQDEGASYNEQFF TGCGCCAGCAGCCAAGATGAGGGGGCATCCTACAATGAGCAGTTCTTC TRBV4-3 - TRBD1 TRBJ2-1
CASSFSSSGSSYEQYF TGCGCCAGCAGCTTCTCGTCCTCGGGGAGCTCCTACGAGCAGTACTTC TRBV5-1 - - TRBJ2-7
CASKRQAEEKLFF TGTGCCAGCAAACGACAGGCAGAGGAAAAACTGTTTTTT TRBV21-1 - - TRBJ1-4
CASSVGVGGYEQYF TGTGCCAGCAGCGTAGGGGTGGGGGGTTACGAGCAGTACTTC TRBV9 - - TRBJ2-7
CASSLARGTGRDQPQHF TGTGCCAGCAGCTTGGCCCGGGGGACAGGGAGGGATCAGCCCCAGCATTTT TRBV7-9 few TRBD1 TRBJ1-5
CASSVTSQNIQYF TGTGCCAGCAGCGTTACTAGCCAAAACATTCAGTACTTC TRBV5-5 - - TRBJ2-4
CASSQEPGGGSYEQYF TGCGCCAGCAGCCAAGAGCCCGGGGGGGGTTCCTACGAGCAGTACTTC TRBV4-3 - TRBD2 TRBJ2-7
CASRSDRQFSEAFF TGTGCCAGCAGAAGCGACAGGCAGTTCTCTGAAGCTTTCTTT TRBV28 - - TRBJ1-1
CASSEFDSLMNTEAFF TGTGCCAGCAGTGAATTTGACAGCCTCATGAACACTGAAGCTTTCTTT TRBV25-1 - - TRBJ1-1
CASSLGTGPNEQYF TGTGCCAGCTCACTCGGGACAGGGCCTAATGAGCAGTACTTC TRBV18 few TRBD1 TRBJ2-7
CASSRAGGHTDTQYF TGTGCCAGCAGCCGAGCGGGGGGTCACACAGATACGCAGTATTTT TRBV9 once TRBD2 TRBJ2-3
CASSYSYGGYNEQFF TGTGCCAGCAGTTACTCGTACGGGGGCTACAATGAGCAGTTCTTC TRBV6-5 - - TRBJ2-1
CASSYVGQGGTDTQYF TGTGCCAGCAGTTATGTCGGACAGGGGGGGACAGATACGCAGTATTTT TRBV27 - TRBD1 TRBJ2-3
CASSPTGSSGNTIYF TGTGCCAGCAGCCCTACAGGGAGCTCTGGAAACACCATATATTTT TRBV7-9 - - TRBJ1-3